This TCR beta chain derives from a study of T cells in Graves' hyperthyroidism and ophthalmopathy. V dropped 0 bases and J dropped 11; count of bases not matched to a gene: 9. Looked up from germline, CDR1 is SGHRS and CDR2 is YFSETQ. The CDR3 totals 16 residues. Authors of the study amplified TCR beta CDR3 regions from RNA transcripts. Carried out on the TCR CDR3, a first-round RT-PCR used the HTBI primer set. From the multiplex PCR reads, TCRdb called clonotypes with MiXCR, one entry per CDR3 protein. The data hold 600,000 to 700,000 distinct CDR3 sequences, with 40% to 55% observed a single time. Sequenced material: peripheral blood or thyroid tissue (not recorded which). The genes are TRBV5-1 and TRBJ1-6; TRBD1 aligns across 9 bases. The source of this sequence is an adult man with Graves' disease, either hyperthyroidism or ophthalmopathy (not recorded which). The CDR3 is CASSLETGGMGTPLHF. In DNA, the CDR3 is TGCGCCAGCAGCTTGGAGACAGGGGGAATGGGTACACCCCTCCACTTT.